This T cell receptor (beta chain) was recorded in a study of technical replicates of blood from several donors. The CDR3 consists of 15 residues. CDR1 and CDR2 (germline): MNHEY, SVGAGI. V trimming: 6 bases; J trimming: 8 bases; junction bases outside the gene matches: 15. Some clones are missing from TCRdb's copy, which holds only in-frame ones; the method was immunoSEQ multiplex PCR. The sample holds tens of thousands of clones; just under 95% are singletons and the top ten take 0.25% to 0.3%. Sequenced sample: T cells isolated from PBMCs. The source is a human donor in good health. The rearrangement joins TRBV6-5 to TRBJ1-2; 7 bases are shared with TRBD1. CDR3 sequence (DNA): TGTGCCAGCAGCCGAGACAGGGCGCCTAACCAAGGCTACACCTTC. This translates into CASSRDRAPNQGYTF.